A selection of T cell receptor beta chains follows, all from one sample in a study of blood T cell repertoires in COVID-19. Repertoires were generated with immunoSEQ multiplex PCR, while TCRdb's copy carries only in-frame clones and drops some. Here the sample spans hundreds of thousands of clones, roughly 90% being singletons. The sample was peripheral blood. These receptors were collected from a woman aged 25-40 years with COVID-19, enrolled during active disease. Both conserved end residues are part of each CDR3. The D gene is left open where the match is weak. Clone size appears in some rows only: once, few, many, or a class for an expanded clone.

clone_size j_call cdr3_length d_call v_call cdr3_nt cdr3_aa
NA TRBJ2-7 15 NA TRBV14 TGTGCCAGCAGCCCCCTAGGGGGGGCAGGCCCTGAGCAGTACTTC CASSPLGGAGPEQYF
NA TRBJ2-7 14 NA TRBV7-9 TGTGCCAGCAGCTTAAGCGGATTTTACTACGAGCAGTACTTC CASSLSGFYYEQYF
NA TRBJ2-1 15 TRBD1 TRBV7-9 TGTGCCAGCAGCGAGGGACAGAGCTCCTACAATGAGCAGTTCTTC CASSEGQSSYNEQFF
NA TRBJ1-1 11 TRBD1 TRBV28 TGTGCCGGCAGGGGGCACACTGAAGCTTTCTTT CAGRGHTEAFF
NA TRBJ1-1 12 NA TRBV5-1 TGCGCCAGCAGCTTGGGTAGCACTGAAGCTTTCTTT CASSLGSTEAFF
few TRBJ2-7 15 TRBD2 TRBV7-2 TGTGCCAGCAGGCCTAGCGGGCAGACGCTGGACGAGCAGTACTTC CASRPSGQTLDEQYF
NA TRBJ1-5 14 TRBD1 TRBV2 TGTGCCAGCAGTGGGACAGGGGGCAATCAGCCCCAGCATTTT CASSGTGGNQPQHF
NA TRBJ2-2 16 NA TRBV10-2 TGCGCCAGCAGGCTTCAAGCTTTTGCGAACACCGGGGAGCTGTTTTTT CASRLQAFANTGELFF
NA TRBJ1-1 12 TRBD1 TRBV11-2 TGTGCCAGCAGCCTAACAGGGGTGGAAGCTTTCTTT CASSLTGVEAFF
once TRBJ2-7 14 NA TRBV15 TGTGCCACCAGCAGAGATCGGCGGAACTACGAGCAGTACTTC CATSRDRRNYEQYF
NA TRBJ1-5 13 NA TRBV30 TGTGCCTGGAGGGGCGATAGCAATCAGCCCCAGCATTTT CAWRGDSNQPQHF
NA TRBJ2-3 16 TRBD2 TRBV5-1 TGCGCCAGCAGCCTTGGGACTAGCGGGGGCACAGATACGCAGTATTTT CASSLGTSGGTDTQYF
NA TRBJ2-5 15 NA TRBV9 TGTGCCAGCAGCGTAGCTACGTCAGGCAGGCGGGCCCAGTACTTC CASSVATSGRRAQYF
NA TRBJ2-1 15 TRBD2 TRBV7-8 TGTGCCAGCAGCTTAACTAGCGGGAGTGGCAATGAGCAGTTCTTC CASSLTSGSGNEQFF
NA TRBJ1-6 15 NA TRBV6-2/TRBV6-3 TGTGCCAGCAGTAACAGACAGCTCTATAATTCACCCCTCCACTTT CASSNRQLYNSPLHF
NA TRBJ1-1 13 NA TRBV19 TGTGCCAGTACCCAGAACATGAACACTGAAGCTTTCTTT CASTQNMNTEAFF
NA TRBJ1-3 15 NA TRBV4-1 TGCGCCAGCAGCCAAGATAGGGGGATTGGAAACACCATATATTTT CASSQDRGIGNTIYF
few TRBJ2-7 15 NA TRBV25-1 TGTGCCAGCAGTGAAAAAGGCCCCAGGGAGGACGAGCAGTACTTC CASSEKGPREDEQYF
NA TRBJ2-7 12 TRBD1 TRBV19 TGTGCCAGTGGGACAGGAAACTACGAGCAGTACTTC CASGTGNYEQYF
NA TRBJ1-6 16 TRBD1 TRBV19 TGTGCCAGTAAAGGCGGACAGGGGGCGGGAAGTTCACCCCTCCACTTT CASKGGQGAGSSPLHF
NA TRBJ1-2 13 NA TRBV10-2 TGCGCCAGCAGTGAGGCGGTTAGCTATGGCTACACCTTC CASSEAVSYGYTF
NA TRBJ1-2 12 NA TRBV7-2 TGTGCCAGCAGCTTGTCCAGATATGGCTACACCTTC CASSLSRYGYTF
few TRBJ2-5 15 NA TRBV5-4 TGTGCCAGCAGCTTGGCCCTGGGCCCCCAAGAGACCCAGTACTTC CASSLALGPQETQYF
NA TRBJ1-6 16 NA TRBV27 TGTGCCAGCAGTTTTGGGCAGGGGCCCGCCTATGAGGCCCTCCACTTT CASSFGQGPAYEALHF
NA TRBJ1-1 12 NA TRBV6-6 TGTGCCAGCCACAGGGTGAACACTGAAGCTTTCTTT CASHRVNTEAFF
NA TRBJ1-5 14 NA TRBV4-2 TGTGCCAGCAGCCCCCTCCCCGGCAATCAGCCCCAGCATTTT CASSPLPGNQPQHF
few TRBJ2-5 14 TRBD2 TRBV30 TGTGCCTGGAGTGCCGGGGGGGGGCAAGAGACCCAGTACTTC CAWSAGGGQETQYF
once TRBJ2-2 15 NA TRBV6-5 TGTGCCAGCAGTCCCCGGGTTTTGAACACCGGGGAGCTGTTTTTT CASSPRVLNTGELFF
NA TRBJ1-1 14 NA TRBV7-8 TGTGCCAGCAGCTTAACCGGGCAGGGGACTGAAGCTTTCTTT CASSLTGQGTEAFF
NA TRBJ1-1 11 NA TRBV20-1 NA CSARVGQGTFF
NA TRBJ2-7 14 TRBD2 TRBV30 TGTGCCTGGAGTGTGGGGGGGGTCTCCTACGAGCAGTACTTC CAWSVGGVSYEQYF
NA TRBJ1-5 14 NA TRBV6-5 TGTGCCAGCAGTTACTCCCTGGGAGGTCAGCCCCAGCATTTT CASSYSLGGQPQHF
NA TRBJ2-2 16 TRBD1 TRBV9 TGTGCCAGCTCAGACAGGGGGAGTGGAAACACCGGGGAGCTGTTTTTT CASSDRGSGNTGELFF
NA TRBJ2-7 18 TRBD2 TRBV11-2 TGTGCCAGCAGCCCAGGGACTAGCGCCGGCTTAAGCTCCTACGAGCAGTACTTC CASSPGTSAGLSSYEQYF
NA TRBJ2-7 16 NA TRBV24-1 TGTGCCACCAGTGATTCGTCTGCACAGTTTTCCTACGAGCAGTACTTC CATSDSSAQFSYEQYF
NA TRBJ2-7 15 TRBD2 TRBV4-1 TGCGCCAGCAGCCAAGATCGCGGGGGGAATGGCGAGCAGTACTTC CASSQDRGGNGEQYF
NA TRBJ2-1 12 NA TRBV10-3 TGTGCCATCAGTGTAATCTACAATGAGCAGTTCTTC CAISVIYNEQFF
NA TRBJ1-1 14 TRBD1 TRBV2 TGTGCCAGCAGTGTACAGGGGGTCGACACTGAAGCTTTCTTT CASSVQGVDTEAFF
once TRBJ2-1 16 TRBD2 TRBV3-1/TRBV3-2 TGTGCCAGCAGCCAAGGCTCCCTAGCGGGATGGGATGAGCAGTTCTTC CASSQGSLAGWDEQFF
NA TRBJ2-4 15 NA TRBV2 TGTGCCAGCAGTTCTACAGGGATAGCCAAAAACATTCAGTACTTC CASSSTGIAKNIQYF
NA TRBJ1-6 15 NA TRBV7-9 TGTGCCAGCAGTGGGGACGGAGGGATGCATTCACCCCTCCACTTT CASSGDGGMHSPLHF
NA TRBJ2-1 16 NA TRBV7-9 TGTGCCAGCAGCTCACTCGAGGGAACCTCCTACAATGAGCAGTTCTTC CASSSLEGTSYNEQFF
NA TRBJ2-5 13 NA TRBV7-9 TGTGCCAGCAGCTTAGGTTCGGGGGAGACCCAGTACTTC CASSLGSGETQYF
NA TRBJ1-1 15 NA TRBV7-8 TGTGCCAGCAGCTCCATATTGGGCATGAACACTGAAGCTTTCTTT CASSSILGMNTEAFF
NA TRBJ1-2 16 NA TRBV13 TGTGCCAGCAGCAAACAGGCGGCGGCCGCAAACTATGGCTACACCTTC CASSKQAAAANYGYTF
NA TRBJ1-4 13 NA TRBV30 TGTGCCTGGAGTTCTGCAGGGTCGGAAAAACTGTTTTTT CAWSSAGSEKLFF
NA TRBJ1-2 14 NA TRBV28 TGTGCCAGCAGTTTATCAGTGACAGCCTATGGCTACACCTTC CASSLSVTAYGYTF
NA TRBJ2-3 14 TRBD1 TRBV11-3 TGTGCCAGCAGCTCGAGACAGGGATCAGATACGCAGTATTTT CASSSRQGSDTQYF
NA TRBJ1-3 13 NA TRBV2 TGTGCCAGCAGTGTCAGCTCTGGAAACACCATATATTTT CASSVSSGNTIYF
NA TRBJ2-4 17 TRBD1 TRBV5-6 TGTGCCAGCAGCTCAACTACGTCACAGGGGGACAAAAACATTCAGTACTTC CASSSTTSQGDKNIQYF
NA TRBJ2-7 13 TRBD1 TRBV2 TGTGCCGGCCAGGGGGCGAGCTCCTACGAGCAGTACTTC CAGQGASSYEQYF
NA TRBJ2-2 15 TRBD2 TRBV29-1 TGCAGCGTCGCACCGGGACTAGCGGGGGCCGGGGAGCTGTTTTTT CSVAPGLAGAGELFF
few TRBJ1-2 13 NA TRBV4-1 TGCGCCAGCAGCCAAGATGGAGGCGGGGGCTACACCTTC CASSQDGGGGYTF
NA TRBJ2-1 16 TRBD2 TRBV19 TGTGCCAGTAGTGCGGTTAGCGGGACGAATTACAATGAGCAGTTCTTC CASSAVSGTNYNEQFF
NA TRBJ1-2 14 NA TRBV7-8 TGTGCCAGCACCCCGACAGACCTTAACTATGGCTACACCTTC CASTPTDLNYGYTF
NA TRBJ2-1 14 TRBD2 TRBV24-1 TGTGCCACCGGTAGGGCGGGGGACTACAATGAGCAGTTCTTC CATGRAGDYNEQFF
NA TRBJ2-2 15 NA TRBV6-1 TGTGCCAGCAGTGAAACCCGGGGTGGGGGGAAGGAGCTGTTTTTT CASSETRGGGKELFF
NA TRBJ1-1 13 NA TRBV21-1 TGTGCCAAGATGGGCGGGGCTGACACTGAAGCTTTCTTT CAKMGGADTEAFF
once TRBJ1-5 14 NA TRBV11-2 TGTGCCAGCAGCCAGTCGGCAGGGAATCAGCCCCAGCATTTT CASSQSAGNQPQHF